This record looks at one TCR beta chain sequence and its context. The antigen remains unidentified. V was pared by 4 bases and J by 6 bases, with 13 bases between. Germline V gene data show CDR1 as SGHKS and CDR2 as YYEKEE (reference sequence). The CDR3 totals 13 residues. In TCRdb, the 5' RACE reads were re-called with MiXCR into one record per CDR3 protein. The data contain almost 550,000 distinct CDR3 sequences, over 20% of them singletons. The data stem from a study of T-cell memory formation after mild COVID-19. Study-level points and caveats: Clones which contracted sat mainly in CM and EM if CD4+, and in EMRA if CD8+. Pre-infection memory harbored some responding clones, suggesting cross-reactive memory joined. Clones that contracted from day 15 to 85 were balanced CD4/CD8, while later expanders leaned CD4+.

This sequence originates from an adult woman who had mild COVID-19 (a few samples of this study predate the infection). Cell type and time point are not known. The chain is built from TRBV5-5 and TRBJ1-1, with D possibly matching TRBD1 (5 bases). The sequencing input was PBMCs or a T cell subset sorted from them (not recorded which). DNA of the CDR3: TGTGCCAGCAGCACGGCCAGGGACGCTGAAGCTTTCTTT. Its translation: CASSTARDAEAFF.